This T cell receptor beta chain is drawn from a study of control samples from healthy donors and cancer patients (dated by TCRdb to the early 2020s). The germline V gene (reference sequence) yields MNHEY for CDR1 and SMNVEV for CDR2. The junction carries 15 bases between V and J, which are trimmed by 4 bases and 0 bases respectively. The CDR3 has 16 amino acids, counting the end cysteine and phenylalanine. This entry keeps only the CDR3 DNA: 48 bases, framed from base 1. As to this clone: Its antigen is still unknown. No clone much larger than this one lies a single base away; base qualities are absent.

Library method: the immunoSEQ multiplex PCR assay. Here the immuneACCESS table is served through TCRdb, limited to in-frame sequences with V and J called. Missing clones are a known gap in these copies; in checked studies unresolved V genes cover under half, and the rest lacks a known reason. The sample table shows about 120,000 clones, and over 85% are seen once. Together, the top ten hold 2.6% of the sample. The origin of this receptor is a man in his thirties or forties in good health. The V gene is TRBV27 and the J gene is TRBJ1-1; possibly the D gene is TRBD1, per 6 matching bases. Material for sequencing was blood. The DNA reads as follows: TGTGCCAGCAGTTCCCTCAGGGGCGGGATGAACACTGAAGCTTTCTTT. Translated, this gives CASSSLRGGMNTEAFF.